This T cell receptor beta chain originates from a study of T cell responses to AZD1222 COVID-19 vaccine (dated by TCRdb to the early 2020s). Context from the whole study: AZD1222 recipients with second doses at about 4 weeks or about 12 weeks were pooled, because spike-specific TCR depth and breadth did not differ between schedules. A total of about 230 trial participants underwent TCR sequencing, of whom 200 to 220 received two doses of AZD1222 and around 25 received two doses of the MenACWY control vaccine. Trial participants were enrolled by age into subgroups of 18-55, 56-69 and 70-plus years, and 148, 28 and 57 TCR-sequenced participants, respectively, were included in these subgroups. General study outcomes and caveats: Most participants were white British and females outnumbered males, and the authors suggested that clonal diversity may have been underestimated. In the small 56-69-year group, the increase in depth fell short of significance, most likely because of low power. Because no day 14 peak-response samples were available, the repertoires could be characterized only after the peak T cell response. The whole spike protein was spanned by vaccine-associated CD4 TCRs, and dominant responses were seen in regions 160-218 and 743-854. Conclusions about previously exposed vaccinees are limited, since just five or six AZD1222 recipients were seropositive for SARS-CoV-2 at baseline. Spike-specific TCR breadth and depth rose significantly after two AZD1222 doses compared with day 0 and with MenACWY recipients. Reportedly, almost half of the unique spike-specific TCRs recognized epitopes lying outside the regions that are mutated in the B.1.351 and B.1.1.7 variants.

The CDR3 regions of human TCRbeta chains were analyzed by immunosequencing. The authors' pipeline ran thus. Repertoire TCRs were matched against a reference library of SARS-CoV-2-specific TCRs generated with the MIRA antigen-specificity platform. Breadth was defined as the fraction of unique TCRs that were SARS-CoV-2-associated. Depth was defined as the fraction of total T cells that were SARS-CoV-2-associated. Using the MIRA data, each spike-specific TCR was mapped to the spike region that the TCR reacts to and placed in a CD4 or CD8 class. Log10-transformed breadth and depth values were compared by one-way ANOVA with Sidak's multiple comparisons tests. TCRdb limited this immuneACCESS table to in-frame rearrangements with V and J called. A share of clones is missing; checked studies link under half to unresolved V genes, and the rest is unexplained. V, J and clone size were drawn from that table, and D and trimming were deduced from the DNA. Across this sample there are 200,000 or so clones, with 94% seen only once. The biggest ten clones account for roughly 8.4% of the sample.

Comment on this clone: Its antigen is not yet known. Base-call qualities are not available, and no considerably larger clone is one nucleotide away.

Interpreted using the paper, the time point label stands for: baseline before first vaccination. Samples from vaccinated people were obtained from the UK trials COV001 and COV002, which included a single-blind randomized controlled phase 2/3 trial of AZD1222 (ChAdOx1 nCoV-19) in healthy adults. Trial participant PBMC samples were collected at day 0 and day 28 after the second dose for TCRbeta chain sequencing. Trimming costs V 5 bases and J 1 base, and their ends lie 9 bases apart. The germline V gene (reference sequence) supplies CDR1 LNHDA and CDR2 SQIVND. The CDR3 covers 13 residues, taking in both the cysteine and the phenylalanine. Just the 39-base CDR3 DNA is kept, in frame starting at base 1.

This sequence was found in an adult in good health. The chain was built from TRBV19 and TRBJ2-7, and perhaps TRBD1 as D gene, on 6 matching bases. The sample was peripheral blood, taken on day 0 of AZD1222 vaccination. CDR3 region: CASSATGSYEQYF. The nucleotide sequence reads TGTGCCAGTAGTGCCACAGGGTCCTACGAGCAGTACTTC.